These 23 T cell receptor beta chains came from one sample sequenced in a study of vaccination and CD4 T cells after COVID-19. No antigen is known for these receptors. Documented treatment: 10-day PBMC culture with coronavirus spike peptide pools or control peptides (ViraFEST assay). The Oncomine TCR Beta short-read assay sequenced DNA from cultured CD4+ T cells. TCRdb re-analysed the PCR reads in MiXCR, keeping a single row per CDR3 protein. The sample yields about 20,000 distinct CDR3 sequences, 26% seen once. The sample consisted of cultured CD4+ T cells from blood. These receptors all stem from a human donor with COVID-19.

The chain is built from TRBV10-2 and TRBJ2-2; TRBD2 matches 10 bases. Germline CDR1 WSHSY, CDR2 SAAADI. CDR3 length: 19 amino acids. Trimming took 0 bases from V and 0 from J; bases not matched to a gene: 7. The CDR3 region is CASSESTVAGGPNTGELFF. The CDR3 nucleotides read TGCGCCAGCAGTGAGTCGACGGTAGCGGGGGGACCGAACACCGGGGAGCTGTTTTTT.

The table lists this clonotype with a few counts. The chain recombines TRBV6-1 with TRBJ1-1; TRBD1 matches at 9 bases. The CDR3 extends over 12 amino acids. J lost 7 bases, V lost 8 bases, and 5 bases had no gene match. Germline assignment: CDR1 MNHNS and CDR2 SASEGT. CDR3 sequence: CASYRGLGEAFF. The CDR3 DNA sequence: TGTGCCAGCTACAGGGGGCTAGGTGAAGCTTTCTTT.

The chain couples TRBV11-1 to TRBJ1-1, with D perhaps TRBD1 (5 bases). V lost 0 bases, J lost 1 base, and 6 bases lay in between. Germline V gene sequence: CDR1 SGHAT, CDR2 FQDESV (reference sequence). The CDR3 loop spans 14 amino acids. This chain's CDR3 is CASSLAGENTEAFF. The CDR3 region has the DNA TGTGCCAGCAGCTTAGCAGGGGAGAACACTGAAGCTTTCTTT.

This clonotype is termed large. V and J are TRBV7-3 and TRBJ1-2; D uncertain. The V end lost 0 bases, the J end lost 6 bases, and 8 bases lay between the germline ends. This CDR3 comprises 13 residues. The germline V gene has CDR1 SGHTA and CDR2 FQGTGA. CDR3 loop: CASSLTGPDGYTF. Here the CDR3 DNA reads TGTGCCAGCAGCTTAACCGGACCGGATGGCTACACCTTC.

This clonotype was seen only once. The CDR3 DNA reads as TGTGCCAGCAGCCCCCACGGGGGGGAGGGCTACACCTTC. It yields the protein CASSPHGGEGYTF. The genes are TRBV28 and TRBJ1-2; possible D gene TRBD1, 5 bases. Trimming pared 6 bases from V and 8 bases from J, leaving 16 bases between. The CDR3 has 13 residues. Germline CDR1 reads MDHEN; CDR2 reads SYDVKM.

This clonotype was observed a handful of times. The chain combines TRBV20-1 with TRBJ2-4, with D possibly being TRBD1 (6 bases). V was trimmed by 5 bases and J by 0 bases, leaving 14 bases between them. The CDR3 loop spans 15 amino acids. Germline V gene lookup returns CDR1 DFQATT and CDR2 SNEGSKA (reference sequence). For the CDR3, the DNA is TGCAGTGCTCACATGGACAGCCTAGCCAAAAACATTCAGTACTTC. Translation gives CSAHMDSLAKNIQYF.

This clonotype showed up just a few times. The CDR3 region has the DNA TGTGCCAGCAGGGAGGCGGGGAGGCCAGATACGCAGTATTTT. Its translation is CASREAGRPDTQYF. V is TRBV25-1 and J is TRBJ2-3; D may be TRBD2 (6 bases). CDR3 size: 14 residues. Trimming pared 6 bases from V and 4 bases from J, leaving 14 bases between. Germline V CDR1 and CDR2: MGHDK, SYGVNS.

This clonotype was picked up a small number of times. The CDR3 reads CASSSRDRGSYEQYF. CDR3 nucleotides: TGTGCCAGCAGTTCCCGGGACAGGGGTTCCTACGAGCAGTACTTC. The chain carries TRBV6-2 or TRBV6-3 and TRBJ2-7; 10 nucleotides align to TRBD1. Germline-derived CDR1 and CDR2 are MNHEY and SVGEGT. The CDR3 consists of 15 residues. The V gene end was trimmed by 4 bases and the J gene end by 1 base; junction bases not matched to a gene: 4.

In its sample, this clonotype was seen a few times. The gene calls are TRBV11-3 and TRBJ2-7; TRBD1 matches at 9 bases. The ends lost 5 bases at V and 6 bases at J; junction bases unmatched: 5. This CDR3 comprises 13 residues. Germline-derived CDR1 and CDR2 are SGHNT and YENEEA. This CDR3 is CASSDRGVGEQYF. The CDR3 region has the DNA TGTGCCAGCAGCGACAGGGGGGTTGGCGAGCAGTACTTC.

This clonotype is medium-sized. V gene TRBV7-8 combines with J gene TRBJ1-5, with 7 bases that match TRBD1. Looked up from germline, CDR1 is SGHVS and CDR2 is FQNEAQ. CDR3 length: 14 residues. V dropped 5 bases and J dropped 6; count of bases not matched to a gene: 7. The CDR3 bases are TGTGCCAGCAGCCCCCAACAGGGGAGTCAGCCCCAGCATTTT. It codes for CASSPQQGSQPQHF.

The sample holds a few counts of this clonotype. The genes are TRBV25-1 and TRBJ1-1; TRBD1 is a possible D gene (6 bases). Germline lookup yields CDR1 MGHDK and CDR2 SYGVNS. The V end lost 3 bases, the J end lost 10 bases, and 18 bases lay between the germline ends. The CDR3 consists of 14 residues. CDR3 protein: CASSDSGAVSRAFF. For the CDR3, the DNA is TGTGCCAGCAGTGATTCGGGGGCGGTGTCTCGAGCTTTCTTT.

CDR3 sequence (DNA): TGTGCCACCAGCAGAGGCGGGACAGGGGGACCCGAGCAGTACTTC. Translation: CATSRGGTGGPEQYF. The V and J genes are TRBV15 and TRBJ2-7; 11 bases are a match to TRBD1. CDR1 is LNHNV and CDR2 is YYDKDF in the germline V gene (reference sequence). Trimming cost V 1 base and J 6 bases; bases outside gene matches: 5. The CDR3 sequence is 15 residues long. Variable domain in full (rest from reference TRBV15 and TRBJ2-7): DAMVIQNPRYQVTQFGKPVTLSCSQTLNHNVMYWYQQKSSQAPKLLFHYYDKDFNNEADTPDNFQSRRPNTSFCFLDIRSPGLGDTAMYLCATSRGGTGGPEQYFGPGTRLTVT.

The chain links TRBV6-5 to TRBJ1-1; 7 bases match TRBD1. Germline V gene sequence: CDR1 MNHEY, CDR2 SVGAGI. The trim removed 4 bases at V and 8 bases at J, leaving 4 bases unmatched. This CDR3 comprises 12 residues. Here the CDR3 DNA reads TGTGCCAGCAGTTTCCGACAGGGAGAAGCTTTCTTT. Its translation: CASSFRQGEAFF.

The DNA for the CDR3 is TGTGCCAGCAGACTGAATGGGGCGTTTGGAAACACCATATATTTT. This codes for CASRLNGAFGNTIYF. The chain is built from TRBV2 and TRBJ1-3; D possibly corresponds to TRBD1 (5 bases). The CDR3 length is 15 residues. Germline V lookup: CDR1 SNHLY, CDR2 FYNNEI. With 6 bases removed from V and 3 bases from J, the gap between germline ends came to 15 bases.

In its sample, this clonotype was seen a few times. At one of its ends the junction is not consistent with the germline gene, which may arise from a read error. J is TRBJ2-6 and V is TRBV10-3; D tentatively reads TRBD1 or TRBD2 (5 bases each). CDR1 is ENHRY, CDR2 SYGVKD, per germline. The CDR3 consists of 13 residues. The CDR3 DNA is TGTGCCATCCCGGGATCTGGGGCTAACGTCCTGACTTTC. Encoded protein: CAIPGSGANVLTF.

The chain uses TRBV27 and TRBJ1-5; unclear D gene. Germline CDR1 MNHEY, CDR2 SMNVEV (reference sequence). Trimming pared 5 bases from V and 11 bases from J, leaving 22 bases between. The CDR3 has 15 amino acids. The CDR3 spells CASSPMQNRGPAQHF. The CDR3 nucleotides read TGTGCCAGCAGTCCTATGCAAAACCGAGGGCCAGCCCAGCATTTT.

The V gene is TRBV27, the J gene TRBJ2-7, with TRBD1 matching 8 bases. With V trimmed by 6 bases and J by 4 bases, 11 bases remained unmatched. The CDR3 extends over 15 amino acids. Per germline, CDR1 MNHEY and CDR2 SMNVEV (reference sequence). This CDR3 reads CASSPTGTGFYEQYF. The CDR3, as DNA: TGTGCCAGCAGCCCGACCGGGACAGGATTTTACGAGCAGTACTTC.

This chain uses TRBV19 with TRBJ2-1; D could derive from TRBD1 or TRBD2 (5 bases each). The CDR3 contains 11 residues. V lost 3 bases and J lost 10, with 7 bases in between. The V gene's germline CDR1 is LNHDA and CDR2 SQIVND (reference sequence). The CDR3 DNA reads as TGTGCCAGTAGTATCTGGGACGAGCAGTTCTTC. It encodes CASSIWDEQFF.

In its sample, this clonotype is medium-sized (0.01 to 0.1%). This chain joins TRBV20-1 and TRBJ1-5; D uncertain. Per the germline V gene, CDR1 is DFQATT and CDR2 is SNEGSKA (reference sequence). Trimming stripped 4 bases from V and 6 bases from J, with 13 bases between. The CDR3 has 13 amino acids. Here the CDR3 DNA reads TGCAGTGCTAAGGGTATGGGCATTCAGCCCCAGCATTTT. As protein: CSAKGMGIQPQHF.

The chain employs TRBV5-1 and TRBJ2-5, with TRBD2 matching over 7 bases. With 3 bases clipped from V and 5 bases from J, the junction kept 10 bases outside the gene matches. Germline-derived CDR1 and CDR2 are SGHRS and YFSETQ. CDR3 length: 15 amino acids. In nucleotides, the CDR3 is TGCGCCAGCAGCTCGAGGGGACTACTTGGGGAGACCCAGTACTTC. Amino acids: CASSSRGLLGETQYF.

About this clonotype itself: The junction does not match germline at one end; this may be a read error. The J gene is TRBJ1-2, the V gene TRBV18; D is undetermined. CDR3 size: 15 residues. CDR1 KGHSH and CDR2 LQKENI come from the germline V gene. The CDR3: CTSSPTEGLLGGYTF. The CDR3 coding sequence is TGTACCAGCTCCCCTACGGAAGGGTTGCTTGGTGGCTACACCTTC. Together with reference TRBV18 and TRBJ1-2, the CDR3 gives the full variable domain: NAGVMQNPRHLVRRRGQEARLRCSPMKGHSHVYWYRQLPEEGLKFMVYLQKENIIDESGMPKERFSAEFPKEGPSILRIQQVVRGDSAAYFCTSSPTEGLLGGYTFGSGTRLTVV.

This clonotype occurred a few times. The CDR3 sequence: CASSLGSGWNSPLHF. The CDR3 coding sequence is TGTGCCAGCAGTTTAGGGTCAGGGTGGAATTCACCCCTCCACTTT. The rearrangement uses TRBV12-3 or TRBV12-4 and TRBJ1-6; the D gene is possibly TRBD1 (5 bases). Trimming removed 1 base at V and 7 bases at J, with 11 bases between. This CDR3 has 15 amino acids.

The CDR3 bases are TGTGCCAGCAGCGTCGGACAGGGAGGCTACAATGAGCAGTTCTTC. It translates to CASSVGQGGYNEQFF. The chain carries TRBV7-9 and TRBJ2-1; 8 nucleotides align to TRBD1. V lost 5 bases and J lost 3; bases outside the gene matches: 6. CDR3 length: 15 residues. The V gene's germline CDR1 is SEHNR and CDR2 FQNEAQ (reference sequence).